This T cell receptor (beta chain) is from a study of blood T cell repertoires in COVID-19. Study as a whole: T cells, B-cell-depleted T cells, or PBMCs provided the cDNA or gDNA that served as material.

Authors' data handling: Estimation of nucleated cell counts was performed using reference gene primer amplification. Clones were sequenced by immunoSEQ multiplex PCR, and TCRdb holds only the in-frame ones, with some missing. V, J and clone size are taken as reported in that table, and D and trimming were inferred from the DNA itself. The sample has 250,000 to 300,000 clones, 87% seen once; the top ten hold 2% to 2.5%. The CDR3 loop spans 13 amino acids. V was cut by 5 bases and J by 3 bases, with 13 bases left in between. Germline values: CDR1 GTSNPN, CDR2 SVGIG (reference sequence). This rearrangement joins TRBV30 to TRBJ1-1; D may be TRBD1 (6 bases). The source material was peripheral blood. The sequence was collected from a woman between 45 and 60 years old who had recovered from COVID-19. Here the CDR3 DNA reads TGTGCCTGGGCAGGGGAACAGTACACTGAAGCTTTCTTT. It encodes CAWAGEQYTEAFF. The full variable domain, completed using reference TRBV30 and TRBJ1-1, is SQTIHQWPATLVQPVGSPLSLECTVEGTSNPNLYWYRQAAGRGLQLLFYSVGIGQISSEVPQNLSASRPQDRQFILSSKKLLLSDSGFYLCAWAGEQYTEAFFGQGTRLTVV.